Below are 5 T cell receptor beta chains sequenced from a single sample in a study of CD8 T cells in Susac syndrome. An amount of RNA that ranged from roughly 0.45 to 1 ug was reverse transcribed with random hexamers. One entry per CDR3 protein, called by TCRdb with MiXCR from the immunoSEQ multiplex PCR reads. The sample contains about 120,000 distinct CDR3 sequences, roughly 92% of which appear only once. The sequencing input was CD4+ T cells from PBMCs. Source of these receptors: a human donor in good health.

The chain has TRBV19 and TRBJ2-7; no clear D. Germline loops: CDR1 LNHDA, CDR2 SQIVND (reference sequence). This CDR3 contains 12 residues. V lost 2 bases and J lost 2, with 4 bases in between. CDR3 bases: TGTGCCAGTAGTATACGTCCCTACGAGCAGTACTTC. It is translated as CASSIRPYEQYF.

This clonotype was recorded once. The V gene is TRBV11-1, the J gene TRBJ2-7; 8 bases are a match to TRBD2. Trimming took 5 bases from V and 7 from J; bases not matched to a gene: 7. This CDR3 region has 13 residues. Germline CDR1 is SGHAT and CDR2 is FQDESV (reference sequence). The DNA of the CDR3 is TGTGCCAGCAGCCCCGGACTAGCTCGTGAGCAGTACTTC. Translated, it gives CASSPGLAREQYF.

The chain joins TRBV23-1 to TRBJ1-3; a possible D gene is TRBD1 (5 bases). TRBV23-1 carries the ORF label, with uncertain function. The CDR3 has 15 residues. V was shortened by 2 bases and J by 1 base, with 9 bases between the two germline ends. The CDR3 region is CASSQTEGSGNTIYF. CDR3 DNA sequence: TGCGCCAGCAGTCAAACGGAGGGGTCTGGAAACACCATATATTTT.

The chain recombines TRBV12-3 or TRBV12-4 with TRBJ2-1; tentatively, D is TRBD2 (7 bases). The V gene lost 6 bases and the J gene lost 9 bases, with 12 bases spanning the gap. This CDR3 region has 12 residues. CDR3 DNA sequence: TGTGCCAGCAGGCCCCGGGGGGCTGAGCAGTTCTTC. Its protein product is CASRPRGAEQFF.

CDR3 nucleotides: TGTGCCAGCAGTGAAGATATGGGACACCCCCAAGAGACCCAGTACTTC. Residues: CASSEDMGHPQETQYF. V and J are TRBV6-1 and TRBJ2-5; D is perhaps TRBD1 (6 bases). The length of the CDR3 is 16 residues. V lost 1 base and J 1 base, leaving 13 bases between the germline ends. Per germline, CDR1 MNHNS and CDR2 SASEGT.